The 10 T cell receptor beta chains below were found in one sample sequenced in a study of T cell repertoires in cytomegalovirus infection. TCRdb analysed the reads with MiXCR anew, one entry per CDR3 protein. The data contain approximately 500,000 distinct CDR3 sequences, approximately 17% of them singletons. What was sequenced was CD8+ T cells from PBMCs. The receptors come from a human donor in good health (CMV status not recorded). Some clones in this sample may be carry-over from other donors' samples.

There are many counts of this clonotype. The rearrangement joins TRBV10-3 to TRBJ2-7, with 8 bases lining up with TRBD2. From germline, CDR1 is ENHRY and CDR2 SYGVKD. Trimming removed 4 bases from V and 3 bases from J; junction bases left unmatched: 5. The CDR3 sequence is 14 residues long. The CDR3 region is CAISGSGRDYEQYF. The CDR3 nucleotides are TGTGCCATCAGTGGGAGCGGGAGAGACTACGAGCAGTACTTC.

The sample holds a few counts of this clonotype. This rearrangement joins TRBV6-6 to TRBJ2-7; tentative D call: TRBD1 (6 bases). Per germline, CDR1 MNHNY and CDR2 SVGAGI (reference sequence). Trimming cost V 8 bases and J 7 bases, with 18 bases left between them. This CDR3 is 13 amino acids long. The CDR3 protein is CASRNFGQGEQYF. The DNA for the CDR3 is TGTGCCAGCCGGAATTTTGGGCAGGGGGAGCAGTACTTC.

This clonotype was counted ten times or more. The V call is TRBV7-9, the J call TRBJ2-7, with 10 nucleotides matching TRBD2. This CDR3 region has 15 residues. Per germline, CDR1 SEHNR and CDR2 FQNEAQ (reference sequence). V trimming: 2 bases; J trimming: 1 base; junction bases outside the gene matches: 2. The CDR3 is CASSLSGGESYEQYF. DNA of the CDR3: TGTGCCAGCAGCTTAAGCGGGGGGGAATCCTACGAGCAGTACTTC.

This clonotype has a count of ten or more. The chain joins TRBV7-6 to TRBJ2-7; no definite D call. CDR3 length: 15 residues. Trimming took 2 bases from V and 7 from J, leaving 18 bases between them. In germline, CDR1 is SGHVS, CDR2 FNYEAQ. The CDR3 sequence is CASSLKLSTLGEQYF. DNA for the CDR3: TGTGCCAGCAGCTTAAAACTGTCGACATTAGGGGAGCAGTACTTC.

The chain is built from TRBV27 and TRBJ2-6; unclear D gene. V was cut by 1 base and J by 1 base, with 5 bases left in between. CDR1 is MNHEY and CDR2 is SMNVEV in the germline V gene (reference sequence). The CDR3 runs 15 residues. The CDR3 coding sequence is TGTGCCAGCAGTTTATGGGCGTCTGGGGCCAACGTCCTGACTTTC. Protein sequence: CASSLWASGANVLTF.

V is TRBV19 and J is TRBJ1-1; tentative D call: TRBD1 (5 bases). V was pared by 4 bases and J by 8 bases, with 14 bases between. The CDR3 runs to 13 residues. Germline-derived CDR1 and CDR2 are LNHDA and SQIVND (reference sequence). CDR3 bases: TGTGCCAGTAGTACCACTCCCAGGACAGAAGCTTTCTTT. Translating gives CASSTTPRTEAFF.

This chain joins TRBV9 and TRBJ2-1; TRBD2 matches 12 bases. V gave up 3 bases and J gave up 1 base; unmatched junction bases: 8. This CDR3 region has 18 residues. Per germline, CDR1 SGDLS and CDR2 YYNGEE. The CDR3 nucleotides are TGTGCCAGCAGCGCGACTAGCGGGGGCCCTAAATCCTACAATGAGCAGTTCTTC. This gives the protein CASSATSGGPKSYNEQFF.

This sequence joins TRBV9 and TRBJ2-1; 9 bases match TRBD1. The CDR3 is 17 amino acids. J gave up 3 bases and V 0 bases, and 7 bases lay outside the gene matches. CDR1 and CDR2 (germline): SGDLS, YYNGEE. CDR3 DNA: TGTGCCAGCAGCGTAGTCGAGGGACAGGGCCTCTACAATGAGCAGTTCTTC. It specifies CASSVVEGQGLYNEQFF.

Turning to this clonotype: With a much larger clone just one base away, this may be a read error. In DNA form, the CDR3 reads TGCGCCAGCAGTGAGACGGGGTATGAGCAGTTCTTC. This translates into CASSETGYEQFF. The chain is built from TRBV10-2 and TRBJ2-1, with a weak D call TRBD2 (5 bases). The CDR3 is 12 amino acids. Germline-derived CDR1 and CDR2 are WSHSY and SAAADI. The V and J ends lost 2 bases and 8 bases respectively, with 7 bases between them.

The chain combines TRBV28 with TRBJ2-5, with 10 bases that match TRBD2. The CDR3 has 15 amino acids. V gave up 3 bases and J gave up 7 bases; unmatched junction bases: 8. CDR1 is MDHEN and CDR2 is SYDVKM in the germline V gene. The CDR3 DNA reads as TGTGCCAGCAGTTTTACTAGCGGGATGGAGAGGACCCAGTACTTC. Translated: CASSFTSGMERTQYF. The variable domain in full, completed from reference TRBV28 and TRBJ2-5, reads DVKVTQSSRYLVKRTGEKVFLECVQDMDHENMFWYRQDPGLGLRLIYFSYDVKMKEKGDIPEGYSVSREKKERFSLILESASTNQTSMYLCASSFTSGMERTQYFGPGTRLLVL.